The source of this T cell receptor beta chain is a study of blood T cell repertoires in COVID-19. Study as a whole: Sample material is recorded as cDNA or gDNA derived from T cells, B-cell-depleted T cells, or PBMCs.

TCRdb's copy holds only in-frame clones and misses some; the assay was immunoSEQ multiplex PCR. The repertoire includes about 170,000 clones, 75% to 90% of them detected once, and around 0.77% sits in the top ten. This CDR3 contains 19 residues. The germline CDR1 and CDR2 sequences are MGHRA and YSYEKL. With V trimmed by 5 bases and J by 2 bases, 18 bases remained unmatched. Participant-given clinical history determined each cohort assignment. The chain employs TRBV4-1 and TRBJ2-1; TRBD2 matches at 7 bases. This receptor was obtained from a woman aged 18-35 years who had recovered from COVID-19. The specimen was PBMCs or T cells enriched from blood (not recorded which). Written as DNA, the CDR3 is TGCGCCAGCAGCAAATTAGGGATGTCGGCGGGAGAGGCCTACAATGAGCAGTTCTTC. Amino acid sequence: CASSKLGMSAGEAYNEQFF.